Each of the 20 T cell receptor beta chains below was sequenced from the same sample in a study of T cell responses to AZD1222 COVID-19 vaccine. The table came from immunoSEQ multiplex PCR; TCRdb's copy has only in-frame clones and leaves some out. The table includes about 150,000 clones, about 92% detected once. This specimen was peripheral blood, taken 28 days after the second AZD1222 dose. All receptors come from an adult who received the AZD1222 COVID-19 vaccine.

This chain uses TRBV28 with TRBJ2-5; TRBD2 agrees at 7 bases. The J segment lost 6 bases and the V segment lost 6 bases, leaving 13 bases of the junction unmatched. Germline CDR1 MDHEN, CDR2 SYDVKM. CDR3 length: 15 residues. The CDR3: CASRGLAEGLKTQYF. In DNA, the CDR3 is TGTGCCAGCAGGGGGCTAGCGGAAGGATTAAAGACCCAGTACTTC. The full variable domain, with the rest looked up from reference TRBV28 and TRBJ2-5, is DVKVTQSSRYLVKRTGEKVFLECVQDMDHENMFWYRQDPGLGLRLIYFSYDVKMKEKGDIPEGYSVSREKKERFSLILESASTNQTSMYLCASRGLAEGLKTQYFGPGTRLLVL.

In this sample, this clone turned up once. The V call is TRBV4-3, the J call TRBJ2-7; the match to TRBD2 covers 9 bases. Per germline, CDR1 LGHNA and CDR2 YSLEER. The CDR3 contains 19 residues. V lost 0 bases to trimming and J lost 5 bases; unmatched junction nucleotides: 17. The CDR3 protein is CASSQDFPTSGVPRNEQYF. DNA for the CDR3: TGCGCCAGCAGCCAAGATTTCCCGACTAGCGGAGTCCCCCGTAACGAGCAGTACTTC.

This clone showed up just once. The V call is TRBV5-1, the J call TRBJ1-4; a weak D match, TRBD1 (5 bases). Trimming pared 6 bases from V and 6 bases from J, leaving 15 bases between. The CDR3 runs to 14 residues. Germline V CDR1 and CDR2: SGHRS, YFSETQ. CDR3 sequence: CASTSDSSYEKLFF. The CDR3 DNA is TGCGCCAGCACCTCAGACAGTTCTTATGAAAAACTGTTTTTT. Variable domain in full (rest from reference TRBV5-1 and TRBJ1-4): KAGVTQTPRYLIKTRGQQVTLSCSPISGHRSVSWYQQTPGQGLQFLFEYFSETQRNKGNFPGRFSGRQFSNSRSEMNVSTLELGDSALYLCASTSDSSYEKLFFGSGTQLSVL.

The chain recombines TRBV7-2 with TRBJ2-2, with D unresolved. V lost 7 bases, J lost 6 bases, and 9 bases lay in between. The germline V gene encodes CDR1 SGHTA and CDR2 FQGNSA. The CDR3 has 12 amino acids. This CDR3 is CASTKGPGELFF. For the CDR3, the DNA is TGTGCCAGCACCAAAGGGCCCGGGGAGCTGTTTTTT.

The chain combines TRBV6-2 or TRBV6-3 with TRBJ2-3; D uncertain. The germline gives CDR1 MNHEY, CDR2 SVGEGT. The CDR3 has 14 residues. V lost 2 bases to trimming and J lost 4 bases, with 10 bases between them. In DNA, the CDR3 is TGTGCCAGCAGTTACGTTCCTCTCCCAGATACGCAGTATTTT. Its protein is CASSYVPLPDTQYF.

This CDR3 is CASIVGRASYNEQFF. Written as DNA, the CDR3 is TGTGCCAGCATAGTCGGGAGGGCCTCCTACAATGAGCAGTTCTTC. J is TRBJ2-1 and V is TRBV6-5; TRBD2 aligns across 8 bases. CDR1 and CDR2 (germline): MNHEY, SVGAGI. The CDR3 loop spans 15 amino acids. The V and J ends lost 7 bases and 0 bases, in that order; junction bases with no gene match: 5.

The gene calls are TRBV4-1 and TRBJ1-5, with D uncertain. The CDR3 is 15 amino acids. Trimming removed 1 base at V and 2 bases at J, with 9 bases between. Germline CDR1 and CDR2: MGHRA and YSYEKL. In DNA, the CDR3 is TGCGCCAGCAGCCAAGGTGGATGGGGCAATCAGCCCCAGCATTTT. Its translation: CASSQGGWGNQPQHF.

CDR3 nucleotides: TGTGCCAGCAGCCCTCAGGGAGGGGAGACCCAGTACTTC. Its protein is CASSPQGGETQYF. The genes are TRBV7-2 and TRBJ2-5; 7 bases are a match to TRBD2. The CDR3 has 13 amino acids. J gave up 5 bases and V 5 bases, and 5 bases lay outside the gene matches. The germline V gene has CDR1 SGHTA and CDR2 FQGNSA.

The chain links TRBV4-1 to TRBJ1-5; D may be TRBD1 (6 bases). The CDR3 has 14 residues. Germline CDR1 MGHRA, CDR2 YSYEKL. The V and J ends lost 4 bases and 6 bases respectively, with 13 bases between them. The DNA of the CDR3 is TGCGCCAGCAGCCTGGAGGGGGTAGCTCAGCCCCAGCATTTT. Translating gives CASSLEGVAQPQHF.

The DNA of the CDR3 is TGTGCCAGCAGCTTAGTAGTGGGAGGCCCAACCTACGAGCAGTACTTC. This encodes CASSLVVGGPTYEQYF. V is TRBV11-2 and J is TRBJ2-7; a weak D match, TRBD2 (6 bases). CDR1 and CDR2 from the germline V gene are SGHAT and FQNNGV. The CDR3 runs to 16 residues. Between the trimmed V and J ends, which lost 1 base and 2 bases, there was a span of 15 bases. Full variable domain (missing parts from reference TRBV11-2 and TRBJ2-7): EAGVAQSPRYKIIEKRQSVAFWCNPISGHATLYWYQQILGQGPKLLIQFQNNGVVDDSQLPKDRFSAERLKGVDSTLKIQPAKLEDSAVYLCASSLVVGGPTYEQYFGPGTRLTVT.

This chain links TRBV4-1 with TRBJ2-3; 16 bases align to TRBD2. The CDR3 is 21 residues long. Germline V CDR1 and CDR2: MGHRA, YSYEKL. Unmatched junction bases numbered 14, after V lost 1 base and J lost 4 bases. The CDR3 reads CASSQGRGLAGGPENPDTQYF. In nucleotides, the CDR3 is TGCGCCAGCAGCCAAGGGAGGGGACTAGCGGGAGGGCCTGAAAACCCAGATACGCAGTATTTT.

V is TRBV5-1 and J is TRBJ2-2, with 7 bases fitting TRBD2. Germline V gene data show CDR1 as SGHRS and CDR2 as YFSETQ. This CDR3 region has 15 residues. Germline trimming cut 4 bases from V and 13 bases from J; bases unmatched to any gene: 16. CDR3 region: CASSQLTGGGERLFF. As DNA, the CDR3 is TGCGCCAGCAGCCAGCTCACGGGAGGAGGGGAACGGCTGTTTTTT. The entire variable domain, with the rest obtained from reference TRBV5-1 and TRBJ2-2, is as follows: KAGVTQTPRYLIKTRGQQVTLSCSPISGHRSVSWYQQTPGQGLQFLFEYFSETQRNKGNFPGRFSGRQFSNSRSEMNVSTLELGDSALYLCASSQLTGGGERLFFGEGSRLTVL.

This rearrangement joins TRBV19 to TRBJ1-5; maybe TRBD1 (6 bases). Trimming took 8 bases from V and 4 from J, leaving 21 bases between them. CDR1 is LNHDA, CDR2 SQIVND, per germline (reference sequence). The CDR3 has 16 amino acids. The CDR3 DNA reads as TGTGCCAGTGGACACCGGACAGTGGTTAGGAATCAGCCCCAGCATTTT. Its translation is CASGHRTVVRNQPQHF. The whole variable domain, remainder taken from reference TRBV19 and TRBJ1-5, is DGGITQSPKYLFRKEGQNVTLSCEQNLNHDAMYWYRQDPGQGLRLIYYSQIVNDFQKGDIAEGYSVSREKKESFPLTVTSAQKNPTAFYLCASGHRTVVRNQPQHFGDGTRLSIL.

The rearrangement joins TRBV19 to TRBJ1-6; 7 bases line up with TRBD1. CDR1 LNHDA and CDR2 SQIVND come from the germline V gene (reference sequence). The V and J ends lost 10 bases and 9 bases, in that order; junction bases with no gene match: 9. This CDR3 comprises 13 residues. CDR3 sequence: CATRGLSGSPLHF. The CDR3 DNA follows: TGTGCCACAAGGGGGCTGTCTGGTTCACCCCTCCACTTT.

The CDR3: CASGSGFNSPLHF. The CDR3 region has the DNA TGTGCCAGCGGATCCGGATTTAATTCACCCCTCCACTTT. The chain carries TRBV11-2 and TRBJ1-6; D gene uncertain. The germline CDR1 and CDR2 sequences are SGHAT and FQNNGV. There are 13 residues in the CDR3. V was cut by 8 bases and J by 6 bases, with 11 bases left in between.

The CDR3 nucleotides read TGTGCCAGCACTACAGGCTCTGGGAACACTGAAGCTTTCTTT. Protein: CASTTGSGNTEAFF. V and J are TRBV2 and TRBJ1-1, with a tentative D call TRBD1 (5 bases). Germline V gene sequence: CDR1 SNHLY, CDR2 FYNNEI. This CDR3 comprises 14 residues. The V gene lost 7 bases and the J gene lost 1 base, with 13 bases spanning the gap.

This chain uses TRBV18 with TRBJ2-5, with D perhaps given as TRBD1 or TRBD2 (6 bases each). From germline, CDR1 is KGHSH and CDR2 LQKENI. V gave up 4 bases and J gave up 4 bases, with 19 bases separating them. The CDR3 is made up of 16 amino acids. The CDR3 sequence: CASSLSPEQGGETQYF. CDR3 bases: TGTGCCAGCTCACTCTCACCGGAACAGGGAGGAGAGACCCAGTACTTC.

This clone was seen once. The chain joins TRBV5-5 to TRBJ2-3; no definite D call. Trimming left V 2 bases short and J 0 bases short, with 4 bases between. Germline V gives CDR1 SGHKS, CDR2 YYEKEE (reference sequence). The CDR3 extends over 13 amino acids. In DNA form, the CDR3 reads TGTGCCAGCAGCTTAGCTAGCACAGATACGCAGTATTTT. Translating gives CASSLASTDTQYF.

The chain couples TRBV20-1 to TRBJ2-3; D uncertain. V gave up 3 bases and J gave up 4 bases, with 11 bases separating them. The CDR3 loop spans 13 amino acids. Germline loops: CDR1 DFQATT, CDR2 SNEGSKA (reference sequence). CDR3 amino acids: CSASRFSADTQYF. The DNA of the CDR3 is TGCAGTGCTAGTAGGTTTTCGGCAGATACGCAGTATTTT.

The gene calls are TRBV6-1 and TRBJ2-7; D is tentatively TRBD1 or TRBD2 (5 bases each). V lost 3 bases, J lost 3 bases, and 12 bases lay in between. Germline loops: CDR1 MNHNS, CDR2 SASEGT. The CDR3 has 14 amino acids. CDR3 amino acids: CASSEGRDRYEQYF. DNA of the CDR3: TGTGCCAGCAGTGAGGGACGGGATCGCTACGAGCAGTACTTC.